This TCR beta chain derives from a study of cytomegalovirus exposure and HLA in healthy donors. V lost 6 bases, J lost 1 base, and 13 bases lay in between. Germline CDR1 is SNHLY and CDR2 is FYNNEI. The CDR3 covers 15 residues. PCR employed 60 Vbeta and 13 Jbeta primers. TCRdb keeps only in-frame clones here, not all; method: immunoSEQ multiplex PCR. Listed are 85,000 or so clones; 1% to 1.4% falls within the top ten. This chain links TRBV2 with TRBJ2-1, with a tentative D call TRBD2 (5 bases). Sequencing was carried out using PBMCs. The TCR was taken from a woman in her 30s in good health and CMV-seronegative. The CDR3 protein is CASRVGAGSYNEQFF. DNA of the CDR3: TGTGCCAGCAGAGTCGGCGCGGGTTCCTACAATGAGCAGTTCTTC.